The 19 T cell receptor beta chains listed next were all sequenced from one sample in a study of blood T cell repertoires in COVID-19. Repertoires were generated with immunoSEQ multiplex PCR, while TCRdb's copy carries only in-frame clones and drops some. The sample has about 150,000 clones, roughly 90% seen once. The source material was peripheral blood. The receptor set was obtained from a man in his sixties with acute or convalescent COVID-19.

The chain couples TRBV19 to TRBJ1-5, with 12 bases lining up with TRBD1. Germline CDR1 LNHDA, CDR2 SQIVND (reference sequence). Losses at the gene ends were 5 bases for V and 5 bases for J; bases not matched to a gene: 4. This CDR3 is 15 amino acids long. This chain's CDR3 is CASSPRDRGHQPQHF. The CDR3 DNA is TGTGCCAGTAGTCCCCGGGACAGGGGGCATCAGCCCCAGCATTTT. The full variable domain, with the rest looked up from reference TRBV19 and TRBJ1-5, is DGGITQSPKYLFRKEGQNVTLSCEQNLNHDAMYWYRQDPGQGLRLIYYSQIVNDFQKGDIAEGYSVSREKKESFPLTVTSAQKNPTAFYLCASSPRDRGHQPQHFGDGTRLSIL.

The rearrangement joins TRBV30 to TRBJ2-1, with 8 positions matching TRBD2. The CDR3 length is 12 residues. With V trimmed by 5 bases and J by 9 bases, 6 bases remained unmatched. In germline, CDR1 is GTSNPN, CDR2 SVGIG (reference sequence). CDR3 DNA: TGTGCCTGGTCGACTAGCGCAGGTGAGCAGTTCTTC. Amino acid sequence: CAWSTSAGEQFF.

V gene TRBV7-6 combines with J gene TRBJ1-1; 8 positions match TRBD1. V lost 5 bases to trimming and J lost 3 bases; unmatched junction nucleotides: 8. This CDR3 is 15 amino acids long. The germline gives CDR1 SGHVS, CDR2 FNYEAQ. The DNA for the CDR3 is TGTGCCAGCAGCGCATCAGGGGGCCTGGACACTGAAGCTTTCTTT. This codes for CASSASGGLDTEAFF.

The chain recombines TRBV3-1 (or the pseudogene TRBV3-2) with TRBJ2-5; D is perhaps TRBD2 (6 bases). V gave up 3 bases and J gave up 1 base, with 6 bases separating them. Germline V gene sequence: CDR1 LGHDT, CDR2 YNNKEL (reference sequence). The CDR3 sequence is 13 residues long. CDR3 bases: TGTGCCAGCAGCCAGGGACTCCAAGAGACCCAGTACTTC. It encodes CASSQGLQETQYF.

The rearrangement joins TRBV19 to TRBJ1-5; a possible D gene is TRBD1 (6 bases). The germline CDR1 and CDR2 sequences are LNHDA and SQIVND (reference sequence). The CDR3 sequence is 17 residues long. V dropped 5 bases and J dropped 0 bases, with 17 bases sitting between them. Here the CDR3 DNA reads TGTGCCAGTAGTTTCCGGGACACTTCCTATAGCAATCAGCCCCAGCATTTT. Its protein product is CASSFRDTSYSNQPQHF.

The chain links TRBV7-2 to TRBJ1-6; D might be TRBD1 (5 bases). The V end was cut by 5 bases, the J end by 9 bases, with 17 bases between. This CDR3 contains 15 residues. The germline CDR1 and CDR2 sequences are SGHTA and FQGNSA. CDR3 in amino acids: CASSPGVGMGSPLHF. In nucleotides, the CDR3 is TGTGCCAGCAGCCCGGGGGTGGGGATGGGTTCACCCCTCCACTTT.

The chain combines TRBV7-6 with TRBJ2-7, with TRBD1 matching over 7 bases. CDR1 and CDR2 from the germline V gene are SGHVS and FNYEAQ. The J segment lost 2 bases and the V segment lost 5 bases, leaving 9 bases of the junction unmatched. CDR3 length: 15 amino acids. In DNA, the CDR3 is TGTGCCAGCAGCAAGTCTCCGGGACAGACCTACGAGCAGTACTTC. It translates to CASSKSPGQTYEQYF.

The CDR3 bases are TGTGCCAGCAGCGGGACTAGCGGGGGGGCCTCAGATACGCAGTATTTT. Encoded protein: CASSGTSGGASDTQYF. V is TRBV9 and J is TRBJ2-3; 15 bases are a match to TRBD2. The CDR3 loop spans 16 amino acids. The V and J ends lost 3 bases and 4 bases, in that order; junction bases with no gene match: 3. The germline CDR1 and CDR2 sequences are SGDLS and YYNGEE.

The V and J genes are TRBV18 and TRBJ1-1, with TRBD1 matching over 8 bases. CDR1 is KGHSH, CDR2 LQKENI, per germline. V shed 3 bases, J shed 4 bases, and the junction held 4 bases outside the gene matches. The CDR3 runs 14 residues. DNA for the CDR3: TGTGCCAGCTCACCCACCACAGGGGGCACTGAAGCTTTCTTT. This sequence encodes CASSPTTGGTEAFF.

This sequence joins TRBV24-1 and TRBJ2-5, with D perhaps TRBD2 (5 bases). This CDR3 region has 13 residues. Germline assignment: CDR1 KGHDR and CDR2 SFDVKD. Trimming stripped 6 bases from V and 5 bases from J, with 12 bases between. CDR3 nucleotides: TGTGCCACCAGTCTCTCGGGGTCGGAGACCCAGTACTTC. It yields the protein CATSLSGSETQYF.

The rearrangement uses TRBV19 and TRBJ2-3, with D possibly being TRBD1 (7 bases). V lost 4 bases, J lost 4 bases, and 15 bases lay in between. Germline CDR1 LNHDA, CDR2 SQIVND (reference sequence). The CDR3 totals 15 residues. The CDR3 region has the DNA TGTGCCAGTAGTAATTCGGGCAGGGGGGCAGATACGCAGTATTTT. Its protein is CASSNSGRGADTQYF.

The genes are TRBV27 and TRBJ1-5; TRBD1 matches 9 bases. The V and J ends lost 5 bases and 2 bases, in that order; junction bases with no gene match: 4. This CDR3 comprises 15 residues. Germline lookup yields CDR1 MNHEY and CDR2 SMNVEV (reference sequence). The CDR3 coding sequence is TGTGCCAGCAGTCCGGACAGGGGAGGCAATCAGCCCCAGCATTTT. Its protein product is CASSPDRGGNQPQHF.

J is TRBJ2-3 and V is TRBV11-2; TRBD2 is a possible D gene (5 bases). The germline gives CDR1 SGHAT, CDR2 FQNNGV. This CDR3 has 13 residues. The V and J ends lost 5 bases and 6 bases respectively, with 12 bases between them. The CDR3 region is CASSRQRADTQYF. CDR3 DNA: TGTGCCAGCAGCCGGCAGAGGGCGGATACGCAGTATTTT.

With respect to this clone: Other DNA sequences from this sample encode an identical CDR3 as well. V and J are TRBV18 and TRBJ1-6, with TRBD1 as a possible D gene (6 bases). The CDR3 is 13 residues long. V was clipped by 4 bases and J by 7 bases, with 8 bases between them. The germline V gene has CDR1 KGHSH and CDR2 LQKENI. CDR3 in amino acids: CASSRDRNSPLHF. Written as DNA, the CDR3 is TGTGCCAGCTCACGAGACAGGAATTCACCCCTCCACTTT.

The V gene is TRBV11-2, the J gene TRBJ1-1; 8 bases match TRBD1. With V trimmed by 4 bases and J by 3 bases, 4 bases remained unmatched. Germline CDR1 reads SGHAT; CDR2 reads FQNNGV. This CDR3 spans 14 amino acids. CDR3 in DNA: TGTGCCAGCAGCTCACTCAGGGGGCACACTGAAGCTTTCTTT. Encoded protein: CASSSLRGHTEAFF.

The chain employs TRBV6-5 and TRBJ2-7; 7 bases align to TRBD1. The CDR3 runs 16 residues. V shed 0 bases and J 5 bases; nucleotides not matched to a gene: 10. Germline loops: CDR1 MNHEY, CDR2 SVGAGI. The CDR3 region has the DNA TGTGCCAGCAGTTACTCAGGCGGTCGACAGGGAAACGAGCAGTACTTC. This translates into CASSYSGGRQGNEQYF.

This chain joins TRBV13 and TRBJ2-2, with D hard to call. Trimming cost V 6 bases and J 8 bases, with 7 bases left between them. Germline-derived CDR1 and CDR2 are PRHDT and FYEKMQ (reference sequence). This CDR3 comprises 11 residues. The CDR3 sequence: CASSLLGELFF. The CDR3 DNA is TGTGCCAGCAGTCTGCTAGGGGAGCTGTTTTTT.

The rearrangement joins TRBV9 to TRBJ1-2; the D gene is possibly TRBD1 (6 bases). Trimming took off 4 bases at V and 4 bases at J, with 11 bases between the two ends. The CDR3 contains 13 residues. Per the germline V gene, CDR1 is SGDLS and CDR2 is YYNGEE. CDR3: CASSSGQRYGYTF. In DNA, the CDR3 is TGTGCCAGCAGCTCGGGACAACGCTATGGCTACACCTTC. Looking up the rest from reference TRBV9 and TRBJ1-2 gives the full variable domain: DSGVTQTPKHLITATGQRVTLRCSPRSGDLSVYWYQQSLDQGLQFLIQYYNGEERAKGNILERFSAQQFPDLHSELNLSSLELGDSALYFCASSSGQRYGYTFGSGTRLTVV.

The V gene is TRBV6-5, the J gene TRBJ2-7; 9 bases are a match to TRBD2. The V gene end was trimmed by 7 bases and the J gene end by 2 bases; junction bases not matched to a gene: 6. The CDR3 has 14 residues. Germline V gene sequence: CDR1 MNHEY, CDR2 SVGAGI. In DNA, the CDR3 is TGTGCCAGCAATCGGCGGGGGGGCCCCTACGAGCAGTACTTC. Protein product: CASNRRGGPYEQYF.